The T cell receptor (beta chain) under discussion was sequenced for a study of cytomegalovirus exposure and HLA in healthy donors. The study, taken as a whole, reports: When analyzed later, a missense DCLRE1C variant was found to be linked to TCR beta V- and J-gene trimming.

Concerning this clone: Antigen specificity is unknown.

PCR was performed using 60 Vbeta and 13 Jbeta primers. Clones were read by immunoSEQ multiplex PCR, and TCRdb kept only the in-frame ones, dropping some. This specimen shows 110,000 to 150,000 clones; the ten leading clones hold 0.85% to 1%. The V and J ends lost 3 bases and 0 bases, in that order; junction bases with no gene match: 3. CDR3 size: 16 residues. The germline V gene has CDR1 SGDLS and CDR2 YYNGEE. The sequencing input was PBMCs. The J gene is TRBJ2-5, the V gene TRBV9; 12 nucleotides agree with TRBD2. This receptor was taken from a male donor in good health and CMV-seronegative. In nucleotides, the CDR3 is TGTGCCAGCAGCGGACGGACTAGCGGGGACCAAGAGACCCAGTACTTC. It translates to CASSGRTSGDQETQYF.